One TCR beta chain is described in this entry. What it binds is not known. What made the TCR beta cDNA was 5'RACE template switching with UMIs. TCRdb reprocessed the 5' RACE reads and reports one entry per CDR3 protein, with no DNA. Reported are some 150,000 distinct CDR3 sequences; the ten largest clones contain less than 15%. The data originate from a study of T cells expressing NK-cell markers. The overall study: Beta-chain profiling covered CD3+CD56+NKG2C+, CD3+CD56+NKG2C- and CD3+CD56-NKG2C+ sorted subsets. Study outcomes and limitations: Of the CD8+ T cell pool in five or six donors, roughly 1.0-7.5% was accounted for by dominant NKG2C+ clonotypes.

The CDR3 extends over 14 amino acids. Germline loops: CDR1 MNHEY, CDR2 SMNVEV (reference sequence). The TCR was taken from a young man in good health. Sequencing input: blood T cells: a sorted CD56 or NKG2C T cell subset, CD4+ or CD8+ T cells, or bulk PBMC T cells (not recorded which). The chain is built from TRBV27 and TRBJ2-5; TCRdb picks TRBD2, but there is no DNA to check that call. CDR3: CASSTLQGVDDQYF.